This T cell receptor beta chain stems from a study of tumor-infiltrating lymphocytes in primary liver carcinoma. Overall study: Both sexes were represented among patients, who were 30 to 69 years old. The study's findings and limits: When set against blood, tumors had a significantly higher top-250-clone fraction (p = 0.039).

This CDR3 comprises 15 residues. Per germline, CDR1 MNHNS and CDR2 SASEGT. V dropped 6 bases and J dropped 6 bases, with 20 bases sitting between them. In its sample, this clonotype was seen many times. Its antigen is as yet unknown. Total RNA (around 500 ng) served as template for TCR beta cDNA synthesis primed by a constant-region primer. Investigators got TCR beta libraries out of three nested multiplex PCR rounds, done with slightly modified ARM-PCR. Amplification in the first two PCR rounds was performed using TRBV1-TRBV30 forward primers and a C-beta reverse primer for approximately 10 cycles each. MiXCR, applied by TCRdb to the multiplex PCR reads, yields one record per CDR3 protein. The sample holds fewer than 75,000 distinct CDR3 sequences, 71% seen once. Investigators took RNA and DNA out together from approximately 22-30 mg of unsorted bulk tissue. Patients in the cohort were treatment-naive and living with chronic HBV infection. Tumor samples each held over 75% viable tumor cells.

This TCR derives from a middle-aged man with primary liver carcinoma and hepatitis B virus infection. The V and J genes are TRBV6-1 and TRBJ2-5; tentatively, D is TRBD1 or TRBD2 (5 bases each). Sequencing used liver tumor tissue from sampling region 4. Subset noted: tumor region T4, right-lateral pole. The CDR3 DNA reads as TGTGCCAGCAGCCCCGAGAGGGGTATGGTGCAGACCCAGTACTTC. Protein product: CASSPERGMVQTQYF.